This paragraph covers one T cell receptor (beta chain) sequence. Generated by immunoSEQ multiplex PCR, the TCRdb table keeps only in-frame clones and is missing some. The sample records 180,000 or so clones, 91% being singletons. This record belongs to a study of control samples from healthy donors and cancer patients. CDR3 length: 15 residues. From germline, CDR1 is SGHTA and CDR2 FQGNSA. The V gene lost 2 bases and the J gene lost 0 bases, with 10 bases spanning the gap. The sequence derives from a woman aged 25 to 39 in good health. The J gene is TRBJ2-5, the V gene TRBV7-2; tentatively, D is TRBD1 or TRBD2 (5 bases each). Sequenced: blood. The DNA of the CDR3 is TGTGCCAGCAGCTTAACGGGGACCCACCAAGAGACCCAGTACTTC. This translates into CASSLTGTHQETQYF.